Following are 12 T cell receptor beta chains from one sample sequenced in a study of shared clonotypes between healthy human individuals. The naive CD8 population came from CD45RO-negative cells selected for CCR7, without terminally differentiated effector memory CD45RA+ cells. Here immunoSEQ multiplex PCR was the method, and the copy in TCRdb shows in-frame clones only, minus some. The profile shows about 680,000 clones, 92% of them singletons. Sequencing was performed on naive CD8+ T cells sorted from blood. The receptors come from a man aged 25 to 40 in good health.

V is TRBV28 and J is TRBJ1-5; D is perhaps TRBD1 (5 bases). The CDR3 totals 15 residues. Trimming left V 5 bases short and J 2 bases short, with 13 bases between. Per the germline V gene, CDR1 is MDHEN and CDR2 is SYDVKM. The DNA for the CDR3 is TGTGCCAGCAGTCCCCGATTGGGGGGCAATCAGCCCCAGCATTTT. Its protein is CASSPRLGGNQPQHF.

DNA for the CDR3: TGTGCCACCAGCAGAGTTTCCTTCATGAACACTGAAGCTTTCTTT. Translated, it gives CATSRVSFMNTEAFF. This chain links TRBV15 with TRBJ1-1; D ambiguous. The V end was cut by 1 base, the J end by 0 bases, with 9 bases between. Germline lookup yields CDR1 LNHNV and CDR2 YYDKDF (reference sequence). CDR3 length: 15 amino acids.

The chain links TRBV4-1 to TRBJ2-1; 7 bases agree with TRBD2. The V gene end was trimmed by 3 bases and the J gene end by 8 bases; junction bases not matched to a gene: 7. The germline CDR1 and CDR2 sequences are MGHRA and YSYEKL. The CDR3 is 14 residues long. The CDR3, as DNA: TGCGCCAGCAGCCAGCCGGGACTATCCGATGAGCAGTTCTTC. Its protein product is CASSQPGLSDEQFF.

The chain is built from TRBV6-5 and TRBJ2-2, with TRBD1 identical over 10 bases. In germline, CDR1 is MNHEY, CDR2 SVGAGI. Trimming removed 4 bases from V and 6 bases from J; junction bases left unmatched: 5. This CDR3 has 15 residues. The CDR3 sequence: CASSSGTGAAGELFF. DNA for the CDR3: TGTGCCAGCAGTTCCGGGACAGGGGCGGCCGGGGAGCTGTTTTTT.

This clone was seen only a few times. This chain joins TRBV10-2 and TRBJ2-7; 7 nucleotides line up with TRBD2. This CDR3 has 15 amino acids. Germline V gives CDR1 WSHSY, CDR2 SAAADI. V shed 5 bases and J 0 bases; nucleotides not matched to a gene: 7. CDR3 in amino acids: CASSIKSGVSYEQYF. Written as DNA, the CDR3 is TGCGCCAGCAGTATTAAAAGCGGGGTCTCCTACGAGCAGTACTTC.

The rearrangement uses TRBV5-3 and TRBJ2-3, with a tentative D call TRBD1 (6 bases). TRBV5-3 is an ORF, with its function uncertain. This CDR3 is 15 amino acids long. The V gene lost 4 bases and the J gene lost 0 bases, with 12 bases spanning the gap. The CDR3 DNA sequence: TGTGCCAGAAGCGGACGGACAGTTAGCACAGATACGCAGTATTTT. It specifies CARSGRTVSTDTQYF.

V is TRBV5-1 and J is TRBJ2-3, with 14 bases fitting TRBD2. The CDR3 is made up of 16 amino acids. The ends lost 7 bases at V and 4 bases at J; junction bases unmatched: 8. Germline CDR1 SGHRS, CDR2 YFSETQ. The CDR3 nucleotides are TGCGCCAGCCGAACGGGACTAGCGGGAGATGCAGATACGCAGTATTTT. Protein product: CASRTGLAGDADTQYF.

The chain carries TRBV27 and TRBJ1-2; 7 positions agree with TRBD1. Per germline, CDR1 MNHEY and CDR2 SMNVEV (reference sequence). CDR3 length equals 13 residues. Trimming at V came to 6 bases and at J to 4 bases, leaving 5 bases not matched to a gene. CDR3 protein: CASSLDRAYGYTF. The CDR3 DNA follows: TGTGCCAGCAGCCTCGACAGGGCCTATGGCTACACCTTC.

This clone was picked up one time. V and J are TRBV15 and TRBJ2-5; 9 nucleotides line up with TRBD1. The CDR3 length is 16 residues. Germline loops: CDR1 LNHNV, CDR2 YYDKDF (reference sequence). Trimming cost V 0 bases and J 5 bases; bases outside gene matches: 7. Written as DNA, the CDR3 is TGTGCCACCAGCAGAGATGGGACAGGGATGGCGGAGACCCAGTACTTC. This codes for CATSRDGTGMAETQYF.

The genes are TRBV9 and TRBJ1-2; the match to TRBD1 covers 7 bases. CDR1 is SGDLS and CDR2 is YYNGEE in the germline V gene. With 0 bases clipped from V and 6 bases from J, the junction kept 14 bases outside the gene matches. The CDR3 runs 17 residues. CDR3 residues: CASSVAPGTASPDGYTF. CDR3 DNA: TGTGCCAGCAGCGTAGCCCCCGGGACAGCCTCCCCGGATGGCTACACCTTC.

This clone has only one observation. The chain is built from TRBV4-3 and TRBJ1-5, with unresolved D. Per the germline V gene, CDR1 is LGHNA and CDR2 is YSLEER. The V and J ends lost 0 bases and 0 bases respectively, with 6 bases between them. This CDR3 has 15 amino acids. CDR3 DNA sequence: TGCGCCAGCAGCCAAGATAGGAATAGCAATCAGCCCCAGCATTTT. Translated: CASSQDRNSNQPQHF.

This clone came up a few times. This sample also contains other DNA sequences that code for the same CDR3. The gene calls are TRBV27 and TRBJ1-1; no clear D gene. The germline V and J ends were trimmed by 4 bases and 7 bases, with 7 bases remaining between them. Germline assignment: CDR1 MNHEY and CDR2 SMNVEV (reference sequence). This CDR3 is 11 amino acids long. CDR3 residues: CASSYGSEAFF. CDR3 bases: TGTGCCAGCAGTTATGGAAGTGAAGCTTTCTTT.